The TCR beta chain under discussion was sequenced for a study of cytomegalovirus exposure and HLA in healthy donors. Findings and caveats of the study: Immune exposure information comprised only CMV serostatus.

A multiplex PCR was run with 60 Vbeta primers and 13 Jbeta primers. Libraries were prepared by immunoSEQ multiplex PCR; TCRdb keeps only in-frame clonotypes and omits some of them. The sample carries 150,000 to 200,000 clones, roughly 80% recorded once. To note about this clone: The antigen remains unidentified.

The V gene lost 6 bases and the J gene lost 7 bases, with 12 bases spanning the gap. CDR3 length equals 12 residues. Germline CDR1 reads MDHEN; CDR2 reads SYDVKM. This clonotype was sampled from a woman aged 50 to 60 in good health and CMV-seronegative. This chain joins TRBV28 and TRBJ1-2; D is perhaps TRBD1 (5 bases). Specimen: PBMCs. The CDR3 DNA is TGTGCCAGCAGCCGTGTAGGGGTTGGCTACACCTTC. This translates into CASSRVGVGYTF.